The 8 T cell receptor beta chains below were found in one sample sequenced in a study of post-analysis software for immune sequencing data. Included in the TCR beta cDNA libraries were unique molecular identifiers. From the PCR reads, TCRdb called clonotypes with MiXCR, one entry per CDR3 protein. The table lists around 710,000 distinct CDR3 sequences, 46% of them singletons. Antigens of these TCRs are unknown. Study results and limitations: In patients, four to six TRBV segments were more frequent than in controls, with TRBV5-6, TRBV5-1 and TRBV20-1 among them.

The sequencing input was blood. These receptors came from a girl aged 10-17 years with multiple sclerosis.

The chain carries TRBV6-5 and TRBJ2-5; 8 bases are a match to TRBD1. Germline lookup yields CDR1 MNHEY and CDR2 SVGAGI. This CDR3 contains 14 residues. J was trimmed by 7 bases and V by 5 bases; bases with no gene match: 9. CDR3 amino acids: CASSGRTGPRTQYF. Written as DNA, the CDR3 is TGTGCCAGCAGTGGCCGGACAGGGCCCCGGACCCAGTACTTC.

This sequence joins TRBV28 and TRBJ2-3; 8 nucleotides agree with TRBD2. After removal of 0 bases from V and 2 bases from J, the junction contained 7 bases not matched to a gene. Germline CDR1 reads MDHEN; CDR2 reads SYDVKM. The length of the CDR3 is 17 residues. The CDR3: CASSLWSAGGITDTQYF. CDR3 nucleotide sequence: TGTGCCAGCAGTTTATGGTCCGCGGGAGGCATCACAGATACGCAGTATTTT.

The chain has TRBV13 and TRBJ2-7; 7 bases map to TRBD2. Germline loops: CDR1 PRHDT, CDR2 FYEKMQ (reference sequence). J lost 3 bases, V lost 1 base, and 3 bases had no gene match. The CDR3 runs to 14 residues. The CDR3 DNA sequence: TGTGCCAGCAGCTTAGCGGGACTACTCTACGAGCAGTACTTC. Translating gives CASSLAGLLYEQYF.

This chain uses TRBV7-9 with TRBJ2-1, with 12 bases matching TRBD2. Germline-derived CDR1 and CDR2 are SEHNR and FQNEAQ (reference sequence). Trimming took 0 bases from V and 4 from J; bases not matched to a gene: 4. The CDR3 covers 17 residues. The CDR3 coding sequence is TGTGCCAGCAGCTTAGCGAGAGGACTAGCGGGATACAATGAGCAGTTCTTC. Translation gives CASSLARGLAGYNEQFF.

V gene TRBV11-2 combines with J gene TRBJ2-5, with D possibly matching TRBD2 (5 bases). Trimming took 5 bases from V and 1 from J, leaving 14 bases between them. This CDR3 is 15 amino acids long. Per germline, CDR1 SGHAT and CDR2 FQNNGV. CDR3 DNA sequence: TGTGCCAGCAGCCATCGGACTCCGTTCCAAGAGACCCAGTACTTC. Protein product: CASSHRTPFQETQYF.

The chain employs TRBV19 and TRBJ2-7, with D uncertain. The CDR3 is made up of 13 amino acids. Germline-derived CDR1 and CDR2 are LNHDA and SQIVND (reference sequence). The ends were cut back, 3 bases at V and 4 bases at J, with 10 bases in the middle. For the CDR3, the DNA is TGTGCCAGTAGTATCGCAGAAGGGTACGAGCAGTACTTC. As protein: CASSIAEGYEQYF.

The rearrangement links TRBV7-2 to TRBJ2-1; 8 bases line up with TRBD2. V dropped 5 bases and J dropped 8; count of bases not matched to a gene: 14. Per germline, CDR1 SGHTA and CDR2 FQGNSA. There are 16 residues in the CDR3. The chain's CDR3 is CASSHQVSGRGDEQFF. The CDR3 DNA reads as TGTGCCAGCAGCCATCAGGTCAGCGGGAGAGGGGATGAGCAGTTCTTC. Based on the CDR3 plus reference TRBV7-2 and TRBJ2-1, the full variable domain is GAGVSQSPSNKVTEKGKDVELRCDPISGHTALYWYRQSLGQGLEFLIYFQGNSAPDKSGLPSDRFSAERTGGSVSTLTIQRTQQEDSAVYLCASSHQVSGRGDEQFFGPGTRLTVL.

V gene TRBV28 combines with J gene TRBJ2-7; a possible D gene is TRBD1 (6 bases). Germline V gene lookup returns CDR1 MDHEN and CDR2 SYDVKM. The CDR3 sequence is 14 residues long. V was trimmed by 5 bases and J by 5 bases, leaving 16 bases between them. CDR3 nucleotides: TGTGCCAGCAGTCGTCCCACAGGGCGTAACGAGCAGTACTTC. Translated, it gives CASSRPTGRNEQYF. Full variable domain (outside the CDR3, taken from reference TRBV28 and TRBJ2-7): DVKVTQSSRYLVKRTGEKVFLECVQDMDHENMFWYRQDPGLGLRLIYFSYDVKMKEKGDIPEGYSVSREKKERFSLILESASTNQTSMYLCASSRPTGRNEQYFGPGTRLTVT.